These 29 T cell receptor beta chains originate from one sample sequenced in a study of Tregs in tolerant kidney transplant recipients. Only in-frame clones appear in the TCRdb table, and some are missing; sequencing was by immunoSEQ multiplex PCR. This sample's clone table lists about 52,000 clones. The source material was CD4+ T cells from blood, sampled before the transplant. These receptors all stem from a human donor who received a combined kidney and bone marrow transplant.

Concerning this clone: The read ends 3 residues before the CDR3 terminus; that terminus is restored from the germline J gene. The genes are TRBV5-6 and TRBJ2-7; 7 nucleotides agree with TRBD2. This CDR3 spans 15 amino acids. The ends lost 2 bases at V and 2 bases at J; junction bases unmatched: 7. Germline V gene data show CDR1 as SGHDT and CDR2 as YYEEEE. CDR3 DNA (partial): TGTGCCAGCAGCTTTCCCCCTAGCGGAACCTACGAG. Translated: CASSFPPSGTYE. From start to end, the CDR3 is CASSFPPSGTYEQYF.

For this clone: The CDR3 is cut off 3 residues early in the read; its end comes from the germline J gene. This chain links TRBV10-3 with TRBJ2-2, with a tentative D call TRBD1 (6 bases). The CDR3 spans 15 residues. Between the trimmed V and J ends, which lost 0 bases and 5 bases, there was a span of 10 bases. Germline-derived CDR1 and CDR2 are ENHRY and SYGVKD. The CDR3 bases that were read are TGTGCCATCAGTGAGTCAGGGACAACGACCGGGGAG. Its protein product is CAISESGTTTGE. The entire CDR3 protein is CAISESGTTTGELFF.

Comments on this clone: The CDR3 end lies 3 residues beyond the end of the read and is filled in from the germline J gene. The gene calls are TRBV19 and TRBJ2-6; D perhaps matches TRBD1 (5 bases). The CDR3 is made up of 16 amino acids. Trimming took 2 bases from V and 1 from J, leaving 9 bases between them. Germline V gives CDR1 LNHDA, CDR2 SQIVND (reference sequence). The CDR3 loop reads CASSITTGSGANVLTF. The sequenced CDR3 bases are TGTGCCAGTAGTATAACAACAGGTTCTGGGGCCAACGTC.

CDR3 DNA (partial): TGTGCCATCAGTACGCCAAGCGACACTGAA. This gives the protein CAISTPSDTE. Given in full, the CDR3 is CAISTPSDTEAFF. The rearrangement uses TRBV10-3 and TRBJ1-1; no definite D call. Sequencing ends 3 residues short of the CDR3 end; the germline J gene provides the rest. V dropped 5 bases and J dropped 3 bases, with 10 bases sitting between them. Germline CDR1 and CDR2: ENHRY and SYGVKD. This CDR3 is built from 13 residues.

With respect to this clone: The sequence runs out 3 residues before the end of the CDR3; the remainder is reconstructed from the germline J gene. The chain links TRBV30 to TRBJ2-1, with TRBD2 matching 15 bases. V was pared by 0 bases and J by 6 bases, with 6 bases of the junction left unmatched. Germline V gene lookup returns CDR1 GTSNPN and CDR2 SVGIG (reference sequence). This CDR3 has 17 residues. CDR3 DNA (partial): TGTGCCTGGAGTGTTTGGAGGACTAGCGGGAGGGCCAATGAG. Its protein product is CAWSVWRTSGRANE. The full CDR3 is CAWSVWRTSGRANEQFF.

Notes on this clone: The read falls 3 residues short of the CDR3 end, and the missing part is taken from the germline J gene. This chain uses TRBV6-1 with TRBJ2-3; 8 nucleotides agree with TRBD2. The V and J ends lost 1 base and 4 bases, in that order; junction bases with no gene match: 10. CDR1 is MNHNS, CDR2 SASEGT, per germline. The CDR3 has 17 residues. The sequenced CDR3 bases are TGTGCCAGCAGTGAAGGATGGACTAGCCCGGACCCAGATACG. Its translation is CASSEGWTSPDPDT. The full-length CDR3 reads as CASSEGWTSPDPDTQYF.

The covered CDR3 bases are TGTGCCAGCTCTTCCTTAGCCGGGGCGGGGGGCGCTGAA. Translating gives CASSSLAGAGGAE. The CDR3 in its entirety is CASSSLAGAGGAEAFF. V gene TRBV18 combines with J gene TRBJ1-1; weak D call: TRBD1 (6 bases). Read sequence stops 3 residues before the CDR3 end, and the germline J gene provides the missing end. Germline V lookup: CDR1 KGHSH, CDR2 LQKENI. The CDR3 has 16 amino acids. V gave up 6 bases and J gave up 6 bases, with 23 bases separating them.

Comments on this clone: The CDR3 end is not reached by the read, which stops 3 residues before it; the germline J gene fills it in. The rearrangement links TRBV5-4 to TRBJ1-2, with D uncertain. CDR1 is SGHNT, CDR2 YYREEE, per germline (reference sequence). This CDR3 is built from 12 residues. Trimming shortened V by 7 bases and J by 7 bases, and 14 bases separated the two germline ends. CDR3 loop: CASSGEYFGYTF. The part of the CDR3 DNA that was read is TGTGCCAGCTCCGGGGAATACTTTGGC.

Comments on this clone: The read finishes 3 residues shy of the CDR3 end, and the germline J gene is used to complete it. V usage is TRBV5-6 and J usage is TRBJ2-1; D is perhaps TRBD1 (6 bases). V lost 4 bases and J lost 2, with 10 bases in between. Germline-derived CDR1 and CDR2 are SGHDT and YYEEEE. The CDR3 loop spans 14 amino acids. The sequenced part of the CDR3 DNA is TGTGCCAGCAGCCAGGGGTCCACCTACAATGAG. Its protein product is CASSQGSTYNE. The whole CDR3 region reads CASSQGSTYNEQFF.

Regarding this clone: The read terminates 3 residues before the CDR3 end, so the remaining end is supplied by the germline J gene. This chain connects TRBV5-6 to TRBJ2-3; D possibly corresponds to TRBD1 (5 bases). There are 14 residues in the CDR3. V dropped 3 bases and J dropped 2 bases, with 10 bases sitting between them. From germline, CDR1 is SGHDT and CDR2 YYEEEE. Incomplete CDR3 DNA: TGTGCCAGCAGCTCCAGGGCCCCCACAGATACG. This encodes CASSSRAPTDT. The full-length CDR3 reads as CASSSRAPTDTQYF.

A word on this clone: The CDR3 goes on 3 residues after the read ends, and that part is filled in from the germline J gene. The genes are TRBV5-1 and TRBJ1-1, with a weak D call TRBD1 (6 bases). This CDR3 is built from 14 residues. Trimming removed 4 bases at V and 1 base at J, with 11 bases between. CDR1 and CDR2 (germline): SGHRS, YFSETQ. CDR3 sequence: CASSSRDTNTEAFF. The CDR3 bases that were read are TGCGCCAGCAGCAGCCGGGACACGAACACTGAA.

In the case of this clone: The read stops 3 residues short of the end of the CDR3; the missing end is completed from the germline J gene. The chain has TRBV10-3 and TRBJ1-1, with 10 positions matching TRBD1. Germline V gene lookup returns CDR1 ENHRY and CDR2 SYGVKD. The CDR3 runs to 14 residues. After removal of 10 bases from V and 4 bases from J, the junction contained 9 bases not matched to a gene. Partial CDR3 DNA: TGTGCCACCGCCGACAGGGGGCGGGGCACTGAA. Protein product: CATADRGRGTE. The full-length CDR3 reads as CATADRGRGTEAFF.

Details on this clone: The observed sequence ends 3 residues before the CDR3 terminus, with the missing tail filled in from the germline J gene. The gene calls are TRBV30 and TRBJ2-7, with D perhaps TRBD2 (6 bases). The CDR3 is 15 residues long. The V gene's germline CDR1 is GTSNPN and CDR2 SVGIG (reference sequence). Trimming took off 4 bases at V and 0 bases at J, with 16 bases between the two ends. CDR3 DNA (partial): TGTGCCTGGACCAGAGTCGGAGGGGCCTCCTACGAG. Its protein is CAWTRVGGASYE. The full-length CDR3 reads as CAWTRVGGASYEQYF.

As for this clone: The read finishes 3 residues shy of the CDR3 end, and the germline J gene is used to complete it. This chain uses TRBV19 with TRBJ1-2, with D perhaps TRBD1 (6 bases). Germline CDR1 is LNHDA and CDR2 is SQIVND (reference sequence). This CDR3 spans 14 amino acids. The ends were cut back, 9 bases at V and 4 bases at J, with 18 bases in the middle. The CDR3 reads CASKEGEPSYGYTF. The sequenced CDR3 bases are TGTGCCAGCAAGGAGGGGGAACCCTCCTATGGC.

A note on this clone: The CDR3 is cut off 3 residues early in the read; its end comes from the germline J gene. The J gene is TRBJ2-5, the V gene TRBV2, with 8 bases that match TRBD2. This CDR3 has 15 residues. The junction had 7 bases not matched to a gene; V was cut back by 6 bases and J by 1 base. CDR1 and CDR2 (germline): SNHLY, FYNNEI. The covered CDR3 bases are TGTGCCAGCAGCGAAACCACTAGCGGCCAAGAGACC. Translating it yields CASSETTSGQET. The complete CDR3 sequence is CASSETTSGQETQYF.

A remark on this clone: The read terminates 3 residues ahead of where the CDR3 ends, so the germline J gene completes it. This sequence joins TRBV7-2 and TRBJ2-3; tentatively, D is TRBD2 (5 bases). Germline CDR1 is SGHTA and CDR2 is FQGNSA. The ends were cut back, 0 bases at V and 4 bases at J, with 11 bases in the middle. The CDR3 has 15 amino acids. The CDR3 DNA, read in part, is TGTGCCAGCAGCTTAGCTATCCGGGGAGCAGATACG. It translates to CASSLAIRGADT. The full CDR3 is CASSLAIRGADTQYF.

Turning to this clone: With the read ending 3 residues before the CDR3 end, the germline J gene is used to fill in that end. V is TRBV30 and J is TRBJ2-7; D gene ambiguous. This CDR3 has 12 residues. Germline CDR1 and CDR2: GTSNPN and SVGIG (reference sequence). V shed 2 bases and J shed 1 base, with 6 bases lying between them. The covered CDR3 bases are TGTGCCTGGAGTCCCAGTTCCTACGAG. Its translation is CAWSPSSYE. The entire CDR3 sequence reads CAWSPSSYEQYF.

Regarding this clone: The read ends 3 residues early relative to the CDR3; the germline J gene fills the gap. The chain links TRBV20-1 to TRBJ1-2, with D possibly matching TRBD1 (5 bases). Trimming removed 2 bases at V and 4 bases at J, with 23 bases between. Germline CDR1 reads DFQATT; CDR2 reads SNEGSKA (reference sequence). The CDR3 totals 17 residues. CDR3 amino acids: CSARSLNGHRPLYGYTF. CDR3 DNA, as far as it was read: TGCAGTGCTAGATCCCTAAACGGACACCGGCCCCTCTATGGC.

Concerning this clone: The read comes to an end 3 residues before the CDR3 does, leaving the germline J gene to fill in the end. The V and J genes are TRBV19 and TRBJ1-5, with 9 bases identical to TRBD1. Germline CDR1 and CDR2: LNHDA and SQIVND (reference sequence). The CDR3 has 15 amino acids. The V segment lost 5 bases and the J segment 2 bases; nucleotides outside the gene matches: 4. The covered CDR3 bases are TGTGCCAGTAGTCCCCGGACAGGGGGCAATCAGCCC. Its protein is CASSPRTGGNQP. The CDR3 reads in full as CASSPRTGGNQPQHF.

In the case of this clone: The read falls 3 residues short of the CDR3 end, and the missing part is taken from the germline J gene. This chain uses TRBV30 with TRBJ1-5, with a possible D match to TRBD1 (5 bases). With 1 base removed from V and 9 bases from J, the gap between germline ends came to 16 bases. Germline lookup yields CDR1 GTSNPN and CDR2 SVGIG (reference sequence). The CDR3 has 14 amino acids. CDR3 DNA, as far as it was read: TGTGCCTGGAGTGAGTCGGTATTCGGGGGGCCC. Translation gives CAWSESVFGGP. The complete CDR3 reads CAWSESVFGGPQHF.

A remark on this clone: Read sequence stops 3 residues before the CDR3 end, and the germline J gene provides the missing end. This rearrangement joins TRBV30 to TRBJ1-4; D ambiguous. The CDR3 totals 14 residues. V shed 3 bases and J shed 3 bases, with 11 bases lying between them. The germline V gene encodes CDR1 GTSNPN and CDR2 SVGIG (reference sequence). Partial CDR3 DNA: TGTGCCTGGAGCCAAGGAGGGCCTAATGAAAAA. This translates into CAWSQGGPNEK. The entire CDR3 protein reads CAWSQGGPNEKLFF. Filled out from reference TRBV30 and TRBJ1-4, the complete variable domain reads SQTIHQWPATLVQPVGSPLSLECTVEGTSNPNLYWYRQAAGRGLQLLFYSVGIGQISSEVPQNLSASRPQDRQFILSSKKLLLSDSGFYLCAWSQGGPNEKLFFGSGTQLSVL.

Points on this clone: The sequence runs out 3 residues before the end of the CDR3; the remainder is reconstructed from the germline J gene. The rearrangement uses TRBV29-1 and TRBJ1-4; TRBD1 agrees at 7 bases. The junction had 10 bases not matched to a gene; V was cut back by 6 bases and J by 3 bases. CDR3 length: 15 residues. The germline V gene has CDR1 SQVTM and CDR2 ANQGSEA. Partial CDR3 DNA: TGCAGCGTGGGTGAGGGGGCGCTGGCTAATGAAAAA. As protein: CSVGEGALANEK. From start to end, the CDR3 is CSVGEGALANEKLFF.

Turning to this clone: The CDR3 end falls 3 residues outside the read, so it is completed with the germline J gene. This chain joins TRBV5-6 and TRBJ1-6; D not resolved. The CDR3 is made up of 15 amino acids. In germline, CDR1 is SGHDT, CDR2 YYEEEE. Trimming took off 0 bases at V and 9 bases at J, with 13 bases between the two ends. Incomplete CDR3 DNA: TGTGCCAGCAGCTTGGGAGCGGGAAAGGGTTCACCC. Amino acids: CASSLGAGKGSP. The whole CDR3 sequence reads CASSLGAGKGSPLHF. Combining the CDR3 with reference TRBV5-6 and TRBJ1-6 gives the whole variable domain DAGVTQSPTHLIKTRGQQVTLRCSPKSGHDTVSWYQQALGQGPQFIFQYYEEEERQRGNFPDRFSGHQFPNYSSELNVNALLLGDSALYLCASSLGAGKGSPLHFGNGTRLTVT.

The sequenced CDR3 bases are TGTGCCAGCTCATCAGGCCCGGAGCAGAACTATGGC. This sequence encodes CASSSGPEQNYG. Given in full, the CDR3 is CASSSGPEQNYGYTF. The rearrangement uses TRBV18 and TRBJ1-2; D is ambiguous. With the read ending 3 residues before the CDR3 end, the germline J gene is used to fill in that end. CDR3 length: 15 amino acids. Trimming took 5 bases from V and 2 from J, leaving 15 bases between them. CDR1 and CDR2 from the germline V gene are KGHSH and LQKENI.

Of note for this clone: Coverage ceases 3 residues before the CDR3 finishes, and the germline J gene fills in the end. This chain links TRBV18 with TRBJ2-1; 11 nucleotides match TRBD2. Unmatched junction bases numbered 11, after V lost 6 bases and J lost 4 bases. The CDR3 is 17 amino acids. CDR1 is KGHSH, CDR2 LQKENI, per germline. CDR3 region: CASSPPGLAVGYNEQFF. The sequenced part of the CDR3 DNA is TGTGCCAGCTCGCCTCCGGGACTAGCGGTAGGGTACAATGAG.

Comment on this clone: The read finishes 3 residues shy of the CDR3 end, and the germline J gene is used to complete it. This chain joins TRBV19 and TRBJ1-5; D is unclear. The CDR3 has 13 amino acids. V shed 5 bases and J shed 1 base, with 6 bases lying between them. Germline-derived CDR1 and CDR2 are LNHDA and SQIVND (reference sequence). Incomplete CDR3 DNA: TGTGCCAGTAGTCCGGTCAGCAATCAGCCC. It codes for CASSPVSNQP. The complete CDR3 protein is CASSPVSNQPQHF.

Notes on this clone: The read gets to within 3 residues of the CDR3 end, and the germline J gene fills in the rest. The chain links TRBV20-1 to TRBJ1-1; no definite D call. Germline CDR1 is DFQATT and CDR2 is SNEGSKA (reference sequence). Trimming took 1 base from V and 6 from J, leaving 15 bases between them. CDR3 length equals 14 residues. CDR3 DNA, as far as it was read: TGCAGTGCTAGAGGAGGAACCGCAGGAGCTGAA. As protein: CSARGGTAGAE. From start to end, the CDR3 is CSARGGTAGAEAFF.

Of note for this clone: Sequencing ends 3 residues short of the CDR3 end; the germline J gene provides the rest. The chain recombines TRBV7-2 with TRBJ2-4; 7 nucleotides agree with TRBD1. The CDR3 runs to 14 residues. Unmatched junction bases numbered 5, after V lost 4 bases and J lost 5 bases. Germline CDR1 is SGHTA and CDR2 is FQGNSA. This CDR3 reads CASSSRGTENIQYF. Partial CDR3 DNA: TGTGCCAGCAGCTCCCGAGGGACAGAAAACATT.

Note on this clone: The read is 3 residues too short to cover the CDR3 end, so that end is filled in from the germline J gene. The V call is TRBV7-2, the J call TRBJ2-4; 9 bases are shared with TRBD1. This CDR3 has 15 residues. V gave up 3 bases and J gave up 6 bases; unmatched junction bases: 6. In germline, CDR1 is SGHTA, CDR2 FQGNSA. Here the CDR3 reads CASSFDRGTLNIQYF. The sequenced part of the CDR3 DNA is TGTGCCAGCAGCTTCGACAGGGGGACGCTAAACATT. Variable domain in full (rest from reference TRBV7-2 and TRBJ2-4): GAGVSQSPSNKVTEKGKDVELRCDPISGHTALYWYRQSLGQGLEFLIYFQGNSAPDKSGLPSDRFSAERTGGSVSTLTIQRTQQEDSAVYLCASSFDRGTLNIQYFGAGTRLSVL.